A single sample is the source of the 23 T cell receptor beta chains below, sequenced in a study of T cell repertoires in cytomegalovirus infection (dated by TCRdb to between 2017 and 2020). The treatment or condition label, read with the paper, signifies: in vitro stimulation with specific CMV peptide epitopes to enrich CMV-specific T cells. These receptors lack a known antigen. Instrument on record: Illumina HiSeq 1500. TCRdb applied fastp at Q25 and MiXCR to the public reads, then kept only in-frame beta chains. Rows with a matching CDR3 protein are joined into one entry that keeps the most common DNA and genes. The sample table shows around 900,000 distinct CDR3 sequences, and roughly 31% are seen once. Jointly, the top ten make up around an eighth of the sample. The sequenced sample was cultured CD8+ T cells from PBMCs, obtained from culture after CMV antigen stimulation. The origin of the receptors is a human donor in good health (CMV status not recorded). Some clones in this sample may be carry-over from other donors' samples.

This clonotype was counted a few times. The chain couples TRBV20-1 to TRBJ1-1, with a tentative D call TRBD1 (5 bases). CDR1 and CDR2 (germline): DFQATT, SNEGSKA (reference sequence). The CDR3 has 10 residues. Trimming pared 5 bases from V and 10 bases from J, leaving 11 bases between. CDR3 coding DNA: TGCAGTGCTGAGGGGCCAGGAGCTTTCTTT. Amino acids: CSAEGPGAFF.

V gene TRBV25-1 combines with J gene TRBJ2-3; a possible D gene is TRBD2 (5 bases). V was trimmed by 4 bases and J by 1 base, leaving 15 bases between them. Germline values: CDR1 MGHDK, CDR2 SYGVNS. This CDR3 has 16 residues. Written as DNA, the CDR3 is TGTGCCAGCAGTGGAACTAGGGCGGAGCGCACAGATACGCAGTATTTT. Translated: CASSGTRAERTDTQYF.

The chain has TRBV7-2 and TRBJ2-2; 10 nucleotides match TRBD2. This CDR3 is 16 amino acids long. The ends lost 2 bases at V and 4 bases at J; junction bases unmatched: 4. CDR1 and CDR2 from the germline V gene are SGHTA and FQGNSA. The CDR3 bases are TGTGCCAGCAGCTTACGGAGCGGGGGGGGCACCGGGGAGCTGTTTTTT. It yields the protein CASSLRSGGGTGELFF.

The chain is built from TRBV7-2 and TRBJ1-6, with D unresolved. This CDR3 region has 16 residues. V was clipped by 5 bases and J by 2 bases, with 13 bases between them. The germline gives CDR1 SGHTA, CDR2 FQGNSA. Here the CDR3 DNA reads TGTGCCAGCAGCGTACCTACTGCCCCCTATAATTCACCCCTCCACTTT. It is translated as CASSVPTAPYNSPLHF.

This clonotype was observed many times. V is TRBV7-2 and J is TRBJ1-1, with 7 bases matching TRBD1. CDR3 size: 15 residues. V was clipped by 4 bases and J by 1 base; unmatched bases: 6. The germline V gene has CDR1 SGHTA and CDR2 FQGNSA. The CDR3 bases are TGTGCCAGCAGCTCGTCCGGGACAGCGAACACTGAAGCTTTCTTT. Its translation: CASSSSGTANTEAFF.

The chain is built from TRBV9 and TRBJ2-1, with a possible D match to TRBD1 (5 bases). Germline V gene data show CDR1 as SGDLS and CDR2 as YYNGEE. The length of the CDR3 is 17 residues. Trimming stripped 3 bases from V and 4 bases from J, with 20 bases between. Written as DNA, the CDR3 is TGTGCCAGCAGCGCCTCCGGCAGGGCAGCTAAGTACAATGAGCAGTTCTTC. Residues: CASSASGRAAKYNEQFF.

This clonotype was seen only a few times. The rearrangement joins TRBV2 to TRBJ2-1, with 12 bases fitting TRBD2. With V trimmed by 6 bases and J by 8 bases, 11 bases remained unmatched. Germline V gives CDR1 SNHLY, CDR2 FYNNEI. The CDR3 is 16 residues long. The chain's CDR3 is CASSLTSGGIEDEQFF. The CDR3 DNA is TGTGCCAGCAGCCTGACTAGCGGGGGAATTGAAGATGAGCAGTTCTTC.

The table lists this clonotype with many counts. This sequence joins TRBV7-9 and TRBJ2-5; possibly TRBD1 for D (5 bases). CDR1 and CDR2 (germline): SEHNR, FQNEAQ (reference sequence). This CDR3 region has 14 residues. V lost 1 base and J lost 5, with 11 bases in between. This CDR3 is CASSLEGDWETQYF. CDR3 sequence (DNA): TGTGCCAGCAGCTTAGAAGGGGATTGGGAGACCCAGTACTTC.

V usage is TRBV7-9 and J usage is TRBJ2-6; weak D call: TRBD2 (7 bases). The CDR3 runs 19 residues. V lost 0 bases, J lost 0 bases, and 15 bases lay in between. Germline CDR1 and CDR2: SEHNR and FQNEAQ (reference sequence). CDR3 DNA sequence: TGTGCCAGCAGCTTAGCGGGGGGGGGGGGCAACTCTGGGGCCAACGTCCTGACTTTC. Its translation: CASSLAGGGGNSGANVLTF.

The chain uses TRBV6-2 or TRBV6-3 and TRBJ2-7, with no clear D. The CDR3 extends over 16 amino acids. Germline V gene data show CDR1 as MNHEY and CDR2 as SVGEGT. V lost 6 bases, J lost 0 bases, and 18 bases lay in between. DNA of the CDR3: TGTGCCAGCAGCCGCCGGGTCTTGACCAGCTCCTACGAGCAGTACGTC. It specifies CASSRRVLTSSYEQYV.

Comments on this clonotype: This may come from a read error, since a much larger clone is one base off. In nucleotides, the CDR3 is TGTGCCAGCAACCCACCGGGGGGTCGGGAGCAGTTCTTC. This codes for CASNPPGGREQFF. The chain links TRBV7-4 to TRBJ2-1, with TRBD2 identical over 7 bases. CDR1 and CDR2 from the germline V gene are SGHVT and SQSDAQ. The ends lost 7 bases at V and 10 bases at J; junction bases unmatched: 10. The CDR3 is 13 amino acids.

This clonotype was counted a few times. The chain couples TRBV6-2 or TRBV6-3 to TRBJ2-5; D might be TRBD2 (5 bases). The CDR3 totals 16 residues. V lost 4 bases, J lost 7 bases, and 22 bases lay in between. Germline loops: CDR1 MNHEY, CDR2 SVGEGT. The CDR3 sequence is CASSWTAGSAWGTQYF. The CDR3 nucleotides are TGTGCCAGCAGTTGGACCGCGGGTAGCGCCTGGGGGACCCAGTACTTC.

This clonotype has at least ten counts. J is TRBJ1-1 and V is TRBV7-9; D remains unclear. V gave up 2 bases and J gave up 0 bases, with 7 bases separating them. The CDR3 totals 14 residues. Germline V gene lookup returns CDR1 SEHNR and CDR2 FQNEAQ (reference sequence). The CDR3 reads CASSLIGLNTEAFF. The CDR3, as DNA: TGTGCCAGCAGCTTAATCGGGCTGAACACTGAAGCTTTCTTT.

Comment on this clonotype: The junction departs from the called germline gene at one end, perhaps through a read error. The CDR3 DNA reads as TGTGCCAACAGTAAACTACAGGGGGCCGCAATTCTGAATCAGCCCCAGCATTTT. Its protein product is CANSKLQGAAILNQPQHF. The rearrangement links TRBV6-8 to TRBJ1-5, with 9 bases lining up with TRBD1. In germline, CDR1 is MNHGY, CDR2 SAAAGT. The CDR3 sequence is 18 residues long.

The V gene is TRBV18, the J gene TRBJ1-6, with TRBD1 identical over 8 bases. V shed 3 bases, J shed 0 bases, and the junction held 10 bases outside the gene matches. CDR1 is KGHSH and CDR2 is LQKENI in the germline V gene. This CDR3 region has 19 residues. The CDR3 loop is CASSPGDRTLSSYNSPLHF. CDR3 nucleotide sequence: TGTGCCAGCTCACCGGGGGACAGGACCCTGAGCTCCTATAATTCACCCCTCCACTTT.

The chain combines TRBV19 with TRBJ2-1, with TRBD1 identical over 9 bases. Germline-derived CDR1 and CDR2 are LNHDA and SQIVND (reference sequence). This CDR3 has 17 amino acids. J gave up 4 bases and V 7 bases, and 14 bases lay outside the gene matches. The CDR3 DNA reads TGTGCCAGTACCGATAGTTGGGGGACAGGGCTTTACAATGAGCAGTTCTTC. This codes for CASTDSWGTGLYNEQFF. Based on the CDR3 plus reference TRBV19 and TRBJ2-1, the full variable domain is DGGITQSPKYLFRKEGQNVTLSCEQNLNHDAMYWYRQDPGQGLRLIYYSQIVNDFQKGDIAEGYSVSREKKESFPLTVTSAQKNPTAFYLCASTDSWGTGLYNEQFFGPGTRLTVL.

The genes are TRBV5-1 and TRBJ2-1; 7 nucleotides match TRBD2. The germline CDR1 and CDR2 sequences are SGHRS and YFSETQ. The CDR3 extends over 16 amino acids. Unmatched junction bases numbered 6, after V lost 0 bases and J lost 3 bases. CDR3 coding DNA: TGCGCCAGCAGCTTGGCCTTGGGGGGGGTCTACAATGAGCAGTTCTTC. Translated, it gives CASSLALGGVYNEQFF.

This chain joins TRBV15 and TRBJ2-7; TRBD2 is a possible D gene (5 bases). Germline assignment: CDR1 LNHNV and CDR2 YYDKDF (reference sequence). CDR3 length equals 15 residues. Trimming left V 1 base short and J 4 bases short, with 14 bases between. The CDR3 nucleotides are TGTGCCACCAGCAGAGTCTTAAACGGGGATTACGAGCAGTACGTC. Amino acid sequence: CATSRVLNGDYEQYV.

This clonotype was seen only a few times. This chain joins TRBV10-3 and TRBJ1-1; 11 nucleotides agree with TRBD1. Trimming took 7 bases from V and 3 from J; bases not matched to a gene: 10. The CDR3 is made up of 16 amino acids. Germline lookup yields CDR1 ENHRY and CDR2 SYGVKD. CDR3 nucleotides: TGTGCCATCATCACCCGAGGGACAGGGGGTTACACTGAAGCTTTCTTT. Protein: CAIITRGTGGYTEAFF.

In its sample, this clonotype was seen many times. The V gene is TRBV7-3, the J gene TRBJ2-6; 8 bases are shared with TRBD1. CDR3 length: 19 amino acids. The germline CDR1 and CDR2 sequences are SGHTA and FQGTGA. V gave up 1 base and J gave up 2 bases; unmatched junction bases: 10. CDR3 in amino acids: CASSLRPSPGGAGANVLTF. DNA for the CDR3: TGTGCCAGCAGCTTAAGGCCCTCGCCAGGGGGCGCTGGGGCCAACGTCCTGACTTTC.

The rearrangement links TRBV9 to TRBJ2-7, with TRBD1 matching over 9 bases. Germline trimming cut 3 bases from V and 4 bases from J; bases unmatched to any gene: 5. The germline gives CDR1 SGDLS, CDR2 YYNGEE. The CDR3 consists of 14 residues. The CDR3 is CASSGDREGYEQYF. The CDR3 DNA reads as TGTGCCAGCAGCGGGGACAGGGAGGGGTACGAGCAGTACTTC.

This clonotype was detected only a few times. The rearrangement links TRBV7-6 to TRBJ1-5, with 10 bases identical to TRBD1. The germline V gene has CDR1 SGHVS and CDR2 FNYEAQ. J gave up 3 bases and V 5 bases, and 7 bases lay outside the gene matches. The CDR3 totals 16 residues. Here the CDR3 DNA reads TGTGCCAGCAGCCTGGGACAGGGGCCTAACAATCAGCCCCAGCATTTT. It yields the protein CASSLGQGPNNQPQHF.

The V and J genes are TRBV7-6 and TRBJ2-1; 11 positions agree with TRBD1. After removal of 2 bases from V and 3 bases from J, the junction contained 3 bases not matched to a gene. From germline, CDR1 is SGHVS and CDR2 FNYEAQ. This CDR3 is built from 16 residues. The CDR3: CASSLTGTGGYNEQFF. The CDR3 coding sequence is TGTGCCAGCAGCTTAACCGGGACAGGGGGCTACAATGAGCAGTTCTTC.